The T cell receptor beta chain described here comes from a study of T cell responses to AZD1222 COVID-19 vaccine. Broader study findings: The CD4 TCRs associated with vaccination extended across spike and predominated at 160-218 and 743-854. There were mostly white British donors and more females than males, and clonal diversity was possibly underestimated. Nearly half of unique spike-specific TCRs reportedly avoided B.1.351 and B.1.1.7 mutated regions.

Germline V gene lookup returns CDR1 LNHDA and CDR2 SQIVND (reference sequence). The CDR3 covers 14 residues. The V gene lost 3 bases and the J gene lost 3 bases, with 12 bases spanning the gap. Assay used: immunoSEQ multiplex PCR; TCRdb lists only in-frame clones, some missing. The sample has about 94,000 clones; roughly 84% are singletons. About this clone itself: Its matching antigen is unknown.

The source was peripheral blood, collected on day 0 of AZD1222 vaccination. This sequence was found in an adult in good health. This chain uses TRBV19 with TRBJ2-7; no clear D gene. The CDR3 DNA reads as TGTGCCAGTAGTATTCCCGGGTTGATCTACGAGCAGTACTTC. Its translation is CASSIPGLIYEQYF.